The rows below give T cell receptor beta chains drawn from one sample of a study of neoadjuvant anti-PD-1 for oral cavity cancer. Only in-frame clones appear in the TCRdb table, and some are missing; sequencing was by immunoSEQ multiplex PCR. Among about 42,000 clones listed, 65% to 85% were seen once. The sequences come from PBMCs, collected after nivolumab (anti-PD-1) treatment. The source is a person between 40 and 85 years old with oral cavity squamous cell carcinoma. CDR3s include the opening cysteine and the closing phenylalanine or tryptophan. The D gene is left open where the match is weak. Some rows have no size entry. The others give once, few or many, or a class for an expanded clone.

CDR3 DNA	CDR3 protein	D gene	clone size	J gene	V gene	CDR3 length
TGTGCCAGCAGCTCTAGACAGGGAAATCAGCCCCAGCATTTT	CASSSRQGNQPQHF	TRBD1	once	TRBJ1-5	TRBV2	14
TGTGCCAGCAGCTTAAATACTGGGGCCAACGTCCTGACTTTC	CASSLNTGANVLTF	-	-	TRBJ2-6	TRBV7-2	14
TGTGCCAGCAGCCAATGGGACAGGGGGCAAGAGACCCAGTACTTC	CASSQWDRGQETQYF	TRBD1	-	TRBJ2-5	TRBV5-5	15
TGTGCCAGCAGTCTCGACACTGGTCGGTCCTACGAGCAGTACTTC	CASSLDTGRSYEQYF	-	-	TRBJ2-7	TRBV28	15
TGCAGTGTAGGGGAGGACACTGAAGCTTTCTTT	CSVGEDTEAFF	-	-	TRBJ1-1	TRBV20-1	11
TGTGCCAGCAGTAAAGGGGCTGAAGCAGATACGCAGTATTTT	CASSKGAEADTQYF	-	-	TRBJ2-3	TRBV6-6	14
TGTGCCAGTAGTATAGATGGAGGACACATCTATGGCTACACCTTC	CASSIDGGHIYGYTF	-	-	TRBJ1-2	TRBV19	15
TGTGCCAGCAGCTCGACTCGACAGGGGTTGACCTACGAGCAGTACTTC	CASSSTRQGLTYEQYF	TRBD1	-	TRBJ2-7	TRBV5-6	16
TGCGCCAGCAGCCGAGACTCCGCTAGCACAGATACGCAGTATTTT	CASSRDSASTDTQYF	-	-	TRBJ2-3	TRBV5-1	15
TGTGCCAGCAGCCCTGGGCGACAGGGGGCCGCAGATACGCAGTATTTT	CASSPGRQGAADTQYF	TRBD1	few	TRBJ2-3	TRBV2	16
TGTGCCAGCAGCAGTCTCCGAGCAGAGACCCAGTACTTC	CASSSLRAETQYF	-	-	TRBJ2-5	TRBV11-2	13
TGTGCCAGCACCCCCGGATACGGCCTCTCCTACGAGCAGTACTTC	CASTPGYGLSYEQYF	-	-	TRBJ2-7	TRBV27	15
TGTGCCAGCAATGGACAGGGAGATGGTGGCTACACCTTC	CASNGQGDGGYTF	TRBD1	-	TRBJ1-2	TRBV27	13
TGTGCAAGTCGCCAAACGGTCGGGGTCGGGATGAACACTGAAGCTTTCTTT	CASRQTVGVGMNTEAFF	-	-	TRBJ1-1	TRBV12-2	17
TGCAGCGCGGGACAGGGAAGAACTAATGAAAAACTGTTTTTT	CSAGQGRTNEKLFF	TRBD1	few	TRBJ1-4	TRBV29-1	14
TGCGCCAGCAGCTTGGGGACGGGGATCTCCTACAATGAGCAGTTCTTC	CASSLGTGISYNEQFF	-	-	TRBJ2-1	TRBV5-1	16
TGTGCCAGCAGTTCCCCCCGGACAGGGCTGCGCGAGCAGTACTTC	CASSSPRTGLREQYF	TRBD1	-	TRBJ2-7	TRBV28	15
TGCGCCAGCAGCTTGGAATTTCCCTCCTACAATGAGCAGTTCTTC	CASSLEFPSYNEQFF	-	-	TRBJ2-1	TRBV5-1	15
TGTGCCAGCACACACACGGGGGAAAAACTGTTTTTT	CASTHTGEKLFF	-	-	TRBJ1-4	TRBV28	12
TGTGCCAGCAGCTCCCTCAGGGGGGTTTACAATGAGCAGTTCTTC	CASSSLRGVYNEQFF	-	few	TRBJ2-1	TRBV9	15
TGCGCCAGCAGTGAGCTTTCAGGCTCTGGAAACACCATATATTTT	CASSELSGSGNTIYF	-	medium-sized	TRBJ1-3	TRBV10-1	15
TGTGCCAGCAGCTTTAGAAGTAGCGGTGGAACCGGGGAGCTGTTTTTT	CASSFRSSGGTGELFF	-	-	TRBJ2-2	TRBV5-6	16
TGTGCCAGCAGCTTAGAGACCTACGAGCAGTACTTC	CASSLETYEQYF	-	-	TRBJ2-7	TRBV7-8	12
TGTGCCAGCAGACGACGGACAGGAGATAATTCACCCCTCCACTTT	CASRRRTGDNSPLHF	TRBD1	-	TRBJ1-6	TRBV6-5	15
TGTGCCAGCTCGGGTGGGACCTCGTCTACCGTTGGAGGCTACACCTTC	CASSGGTSSTVGGYTF	-	-	TRBJ1-2	TRBV11-1	16
TGTGCCAGCACCGGGTATAGCAATCAGCCCCAGCATTTT	CASTGYSNQPQHF	-	-	TRBJ1-5	TRBV2	13
TGCGCCAGCAGTGAAGTTAGTTTAAGGGGTCCTAACTATGGCTACACCTTC	CASSEVSLRGPNYGYTF	-	-	TRBJ1-2	TRBV10-2	17
TGTGCCAGCAGTCCCGATGGGGTGGGCTCCTACGAGCAGTACTTC	CASSPDGVGSYEQYF	-	-	TRBJ2-7	TRBV27	15
TGTGCTAGTGGTTTATTAGGGACCCAGTACTTC	CASGLLGTQYF	-	-	TRBJ2-5	TRBV12-5	11
TGTGCCAGCTCACCGGACCTAGCGACAACCTACGAGCAGTACTTC	CASSPDLATTYEQYF	-	-	TRBJ2-7	TRBV18	15
TGTGCCAGCAGTCCCCGTCCTTCTTCTGGGGCCAACGTCCTGACTTTC	CASSPRPSSGANVLTF	-	-	TRBJ2-6	TRBV28	16
TGTGCCAGCAGCTTGGCAGGGGCTAACTATGGCTACACCTTC	CASSLAGANYGYTF	-	few	TRBJ1-2	TRBV5-6	14
TGCGCCAGCAGCCAGAGCATGACTGGGGGCGCGGGTCAGCCCCAGCATTTT	CASSQSMTGGAGQPQHF	-	once	TRBJ1-5	TRBV4-1	17